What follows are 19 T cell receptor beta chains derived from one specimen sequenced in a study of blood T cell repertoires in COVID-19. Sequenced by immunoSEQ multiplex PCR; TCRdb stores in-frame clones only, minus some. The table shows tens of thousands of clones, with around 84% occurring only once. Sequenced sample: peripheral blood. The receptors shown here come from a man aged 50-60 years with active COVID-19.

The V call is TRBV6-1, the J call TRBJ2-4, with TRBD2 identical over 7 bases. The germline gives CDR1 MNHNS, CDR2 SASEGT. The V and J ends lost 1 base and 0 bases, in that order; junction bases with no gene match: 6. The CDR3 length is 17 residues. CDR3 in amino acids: CASSEVGGGVAKNIQYF. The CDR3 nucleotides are TGTGCCAGCAGTGAAGTTGGCGGGGGAGTAGCCAAAAACATTCAGTACTTC.

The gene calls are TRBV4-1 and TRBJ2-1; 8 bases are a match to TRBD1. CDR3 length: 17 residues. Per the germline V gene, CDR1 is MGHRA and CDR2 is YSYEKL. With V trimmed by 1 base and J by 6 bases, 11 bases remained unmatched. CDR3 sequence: CASSQVGGGTGLNEQFF. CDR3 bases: TGCGCCAGCAGCCAAGTTGGAGGTGGGACAGGACTCAATGAGCAGTTCTTC.

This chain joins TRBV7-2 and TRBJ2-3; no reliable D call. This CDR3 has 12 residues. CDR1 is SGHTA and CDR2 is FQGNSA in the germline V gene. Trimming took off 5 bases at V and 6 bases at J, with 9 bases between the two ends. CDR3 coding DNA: TGTGCCAGCAGCCCTTCGGTGGATACGCAGTATTTT. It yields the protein CASSPSVDTQYF.

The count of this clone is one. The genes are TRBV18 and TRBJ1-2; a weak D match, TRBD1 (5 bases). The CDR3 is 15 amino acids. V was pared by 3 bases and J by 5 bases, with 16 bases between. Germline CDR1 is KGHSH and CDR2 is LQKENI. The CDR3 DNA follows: TGTGCCAGCTCACCTGGTAGTCTAGGGGTTTATGGCTACACCTTC. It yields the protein CASSPGSLGVYGYTF.

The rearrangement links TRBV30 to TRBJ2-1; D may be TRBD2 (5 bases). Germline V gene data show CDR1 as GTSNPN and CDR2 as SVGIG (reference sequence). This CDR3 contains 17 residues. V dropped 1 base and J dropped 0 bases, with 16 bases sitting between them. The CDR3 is CAWSGGVGASSYNEQFF. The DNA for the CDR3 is TGTGCCTGGAGTGGGGGAGTAGGAGCGAGCTCCTACAATGAGCAGTTCTTC. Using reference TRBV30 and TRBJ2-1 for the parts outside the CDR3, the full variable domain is SQTIHQWPATLVQPVGSPLSLECTVEGTSNPNLYWYRQAAGRGLQLLFYSVGIGQISSEVPQNLSASRPQDRQFILSSKKLLLSDSGFYLCAWSGGVGASSYNEQFFGPGTRLTVL.

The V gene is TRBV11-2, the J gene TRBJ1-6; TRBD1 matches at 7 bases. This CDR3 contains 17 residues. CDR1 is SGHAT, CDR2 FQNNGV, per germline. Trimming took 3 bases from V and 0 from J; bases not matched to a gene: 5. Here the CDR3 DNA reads TGTGCCAGCAGCTTCAAGACAGGGCCCTCCTATAATTCACCCCTCCACTTT. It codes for CASSFKTGPSYNSPLHF.

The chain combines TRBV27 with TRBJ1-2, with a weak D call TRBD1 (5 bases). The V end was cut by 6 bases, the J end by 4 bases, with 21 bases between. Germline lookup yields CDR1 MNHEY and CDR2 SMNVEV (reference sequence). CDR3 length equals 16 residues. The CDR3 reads CASSPRPQAYPYGYTF. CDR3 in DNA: TGTGCCAGCAGCCCGAGACCACAGGCATATCCCTATGGCTACACCTTC.

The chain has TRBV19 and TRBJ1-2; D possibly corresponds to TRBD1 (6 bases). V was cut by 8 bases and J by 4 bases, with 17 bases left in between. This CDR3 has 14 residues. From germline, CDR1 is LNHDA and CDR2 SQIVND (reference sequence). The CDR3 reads CASSRGGASYGYTF. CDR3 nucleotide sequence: TGTGCCAGTTCCCGAGGGGGGGCGAGCTATGGCTACACCTTC. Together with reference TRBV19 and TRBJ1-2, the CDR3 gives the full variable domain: DGGITQSPKYLFRKEGQNVTLSCEQNLNHDAMYWYRQDPGQGLRLIYYSQIVNDFQKGDIAEGYSVSREKKESFPLTVTSAQKNPTAFYLCASSRGGASYGYTFGSGTRLTVV.

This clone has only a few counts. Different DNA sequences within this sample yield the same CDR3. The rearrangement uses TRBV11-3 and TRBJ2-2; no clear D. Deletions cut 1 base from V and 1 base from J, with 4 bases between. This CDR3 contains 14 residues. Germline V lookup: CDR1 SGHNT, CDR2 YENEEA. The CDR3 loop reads CASSLGGNTGELFF. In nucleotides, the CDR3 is TGTGCCAGCAGCTTAGGAGGGAACACCGGGGAGCTGTTTTTT.

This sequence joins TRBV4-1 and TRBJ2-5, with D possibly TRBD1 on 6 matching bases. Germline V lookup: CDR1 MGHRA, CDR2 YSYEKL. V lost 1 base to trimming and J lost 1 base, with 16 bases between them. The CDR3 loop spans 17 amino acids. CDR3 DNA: TGCGCCAGCAGCCAAGCTCAGAATCAGGGGCCCCAAGAGACCCAGTACTTC. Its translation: CASSQAQNQGPQETQYF.

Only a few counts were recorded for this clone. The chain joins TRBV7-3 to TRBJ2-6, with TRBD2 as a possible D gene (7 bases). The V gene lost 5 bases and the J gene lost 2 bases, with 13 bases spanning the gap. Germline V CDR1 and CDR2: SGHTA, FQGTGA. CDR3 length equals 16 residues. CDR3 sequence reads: CASSRGGGTGANVLTF. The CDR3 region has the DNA TGTGCCAGCAGCCGTGGCGGGGGCACTGGGGCCAACGTCCTGACTTTC.

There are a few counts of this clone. CDR3 in amino acids: CASSQDGAGRQPQHF. The CDR3 nucleotides are TGCGCCAGCAGCCAAGATGGGGCAGGAAGGCAGCCCCAGCATTTT. The J gene is TRBJ1-5, the V gene TRBV4-1; D is perhaps TRBD1 (5 bases). The CDR3 sequence is 15 residues long. Trimming removed 0 bases from V and 7 bases from J, with 13 bases in between. Germline CDR1 MGHRA, CDR2 YSYEKL.

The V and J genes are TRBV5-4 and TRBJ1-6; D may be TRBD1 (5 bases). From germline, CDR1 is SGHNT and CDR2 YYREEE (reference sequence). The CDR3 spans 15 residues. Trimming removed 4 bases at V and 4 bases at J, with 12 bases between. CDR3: CASSPNQGYNSPLHF. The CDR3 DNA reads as TGTGCCAGCAGCCCTAATCAGGGTTATAATTCACCCCTCCACTTT.

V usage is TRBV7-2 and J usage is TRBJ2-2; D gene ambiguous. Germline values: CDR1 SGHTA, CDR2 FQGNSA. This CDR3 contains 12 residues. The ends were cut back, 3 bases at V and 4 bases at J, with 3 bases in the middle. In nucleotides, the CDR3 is TGTGCCAGCAGCTTCTCCACCGGGGAGCTGTTTTTT. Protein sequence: CASSFSTGELFF. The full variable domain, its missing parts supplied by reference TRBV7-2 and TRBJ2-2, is GAGVSQSPSNKVTEKGKDVELRCDPISGHTALYWYRQSLGQGLEFLIYFQGNSAPDKSGLPSDRFSAERTGGSVSTLTIQRTQQEDSAVYLCASSFSTGELFFGEGSRLTVL.

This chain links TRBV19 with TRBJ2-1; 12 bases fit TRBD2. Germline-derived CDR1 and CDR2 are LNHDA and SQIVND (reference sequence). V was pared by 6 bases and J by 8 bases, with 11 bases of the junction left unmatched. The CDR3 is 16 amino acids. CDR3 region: CASRRELAGGRHEQFF. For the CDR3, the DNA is TGTGCCAGTAGACGGGAACTAGCGGGGGGCCGTCATGAGCAGTTCTTC.

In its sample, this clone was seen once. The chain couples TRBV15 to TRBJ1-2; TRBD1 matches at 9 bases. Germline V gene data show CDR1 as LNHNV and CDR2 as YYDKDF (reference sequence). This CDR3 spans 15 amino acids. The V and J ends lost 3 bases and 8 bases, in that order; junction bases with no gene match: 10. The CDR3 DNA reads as TGTGCCACCAGCAGGGACCTCGACAGGGGGAAAGGCTACACCTTC. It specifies CATSRDLDRGKGYTF.

CDR3 bases: TGTGCCAGCAGCCGACTAGCGGGAGAGTTCAATGAGCAGTTCTTC. Translating it yields CASSRLAGEFNEQFF. This chain links TRBV5-6 with TRBJ2-1; 12 bases fit TRBD2. The J segment lost 6 bases and the V segment lost 4 bases, leaving 5 bases of the junction unmatched. The germline gives CDR1 SGHDT, CDR2 YYEEEE. This CDR3 region has 15 residues.

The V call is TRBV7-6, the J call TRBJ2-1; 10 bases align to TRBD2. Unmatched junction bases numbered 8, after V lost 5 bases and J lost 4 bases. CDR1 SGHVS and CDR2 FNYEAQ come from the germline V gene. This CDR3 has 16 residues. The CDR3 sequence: CASSRQSGGAYNEQFF. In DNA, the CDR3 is TGTGCCAGCAGCCGCCAGAGCGGGGGGGCTTACAATGAGCAGTTCTTC. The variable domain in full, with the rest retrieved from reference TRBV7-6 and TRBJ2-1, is GAGVSQSPRYKVTKRGQDVALRCDPISGHVSLYWYRQALGQGPEFLTYFNYEAQQDKSGLPNDRFSAERPEGSISTLTIQRTEQRDSAMYRCASSRQSGGAYNEQFFGPGTRLTVL.

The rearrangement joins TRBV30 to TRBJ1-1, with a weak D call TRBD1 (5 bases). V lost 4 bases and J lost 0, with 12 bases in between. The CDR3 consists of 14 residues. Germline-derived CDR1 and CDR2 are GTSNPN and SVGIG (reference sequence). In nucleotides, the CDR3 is TGTGCCTGGAAGAATTGGGGCGTGAACACTGAAGCTTTCTTT. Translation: CAWKNWGVNTEAFF.